This T cell receptor beta chain was captured in a study of cytotoxic CD8 clonotypes in ibrutinib-treated CLL. The germline V gene has CDR1 SNHLY and CDR2 FYNNEI. The CDR3 totals 13 residues. V was clipped by 2 bases and J by 3 bases, with 5 bases between them. TCRdb's copy holds only in-frame clones and misses some; the assay was immunoSEQ multiplex PCR. The sample records some 300,000 clones, around four fifths being singletons. The TCR comes from a human donor with chronic lymphocytic leukemia. The sequencing here drew on PBMCs, taken before ibrutinib treatment. This sequence joins TRBV2 and TRBJ1-3; D not resolved. The chain's CDR3 is CASSEYGGNTIYF. The DNA for the CDR3 is TGTGCCAGCAGTGAATACGGTGGAAACACCATATATTTT.